A single sample is the source of the 20 T cell receptor beta chains below, sequenced in a study of T cells in Graves' hyperthyroidism and ophthalmopathy. Researchers amplified the TCR beta CDR3 regions from RNA transcripts. The HTBI primer set was used in a first-round RT-PCR of the TCR CDR3. TCRdb reprocessed the multiplex PCR reads with MiXCR, giving one entry per CDR3 protein. Here the sample spans 550,000 to 600,000 distinct CDR3 sequences, about 45% being singletons. Sequenced input: peripheral blood or thyroid tissue (not recorded which). The origin of the receptors is an adult woman with Graves' disease, either hyperthyroidism or ophthalmopathy (not recorded which).

This clonotype has at least ten counts. V usage is TRBV10-3 and J usage is TRBJ1-2, with D perhaps matching TRBD1 (5 bases). The CDR3 consists of 13 residues. Trimming left V 6 bases short and J 3 bases short, with 11 bases between. Germline lookup yields CDR1 ENHRY and CDR2 SYGVKD. CDR3 DNA sequence: TGTGCCATCAGCGTTCGAGGGGACTATGGCTACACCTTC. Translation: CAISVRGDYGYTF.

This clonotype was detected only a few times. The chain combines TRBV10-3 with TRBJ2-5; 10 bases map to TRBD1. This CDR3 contains 14 residues. The V gene end was trimmed by 8 bases and the J gene end by 5 bases; junction bases not matched to a gene: 8. The germline V gene has CDR1 ENHRY and CDR2 SYGVKD. The CDR3 DNA is TGTGCCATCGGGGGACAGGGGATGATGGAGACCCAGTACTTC. It translates to CAIGGQGMMETQYF.

The chain is built from TRBV2 and TRBJ2-2, with D possibly being TRBD1 (6 bases). V lost 5 bases, J lost 0 bases, and 13 bases lay in between. This CDR3 region has 16 residues. Germline loops: CDR1 SNHLY, CDR2 FYNNEI. The CDR3 DNA follows: TGTGCCAGCAGTCCAGACAGGCTCGCGAACACCGGGGAGCTGTTTTTT. It translates to CASSPDRLANTGELFF.

Concerning this clonotype: Sequence at one end of the junction differs from germline and may be a read error. The V and J genes are TRBV10-3 and TRBJ1-1, with a tentative D call TRBD1 (5 bases). The CDR3 spans 15 residues. CDR1 and CDR2 (germline): ENHRY, SYGVKD. The CDR3 loop is CAISERFRGNSEAFF. The CDR3 coding sequence is TGTGCCATCAGTGAGAGGTTCCGGGGGAACTCTGAAGCTTTCTTT.

At least ten counts were recorded for this clonotype. Here the CDR3 DNA reads TGTGCCAGCAGCCAAGATAGGGGGACCCCCACTAACTATGGCTACACCTTC. As protein: CASSQDRGTPTNYGYTF. This chain links TRBV4-2 with TRBJ1-2, with D possibly matching TRBD1 (6 bases). The V and J ends lost 0 bases and 0 bases respectively, with 14 bases between them. Germline CDR1 LGHNA, CDR2 YNFKEQ. The length of the CDR3 is 17 residues.

This clonotype was seen more than once but under ten times. The gene calls are TRBV28 and TRBJ1-1, with D unresolved. V was trimmed by 7 bases and J by 0 bases, leaving 15 bases between them. The CDR3 contains 15 residues. Looked up from germline, CDR1 is MDHEN and CDR2 is SYDVKM. The CDR3 DNA sequence: TGTGCCAGCATCCTCGTGGAGGGAATGAACACTGAAGCTTTCTTT. Its protein product is CASILVEGMNTEAFF.

The V call is TRBV7-6, the J call TRBJ2-1; 7 bases align to TRBD2. The trim removed 5 bases at V and 2 bases at J, leaving 9 bases unmatched. The CDR3 is 16 residues long. Germline CDR1 and CDR2: SGHVS and FNYEAQ. CDR3 protein: CASSPFGGRAYNEQFF. DNA for the CDR3: TGTGCCAGCAGCCCGTTCGGAGGGAGGGCCTACAATGAGCAGTTCTTC.

This clonotype was counted many times. The chain recombines TRBV5-8 with TRBJ1-6, with D tentatively TRBD1 (5 bases). This CDR3 has 14 amino acids. The V gene's germline CDR1 is SGHTS and CDR2 YDEGEE. V lost 2 bases and J lost 7, with 10 bases in between. The CDR3 DNA follows: TGTGCCAGCAGCTTTGGAGAGGGGAATTCACCCCTCCACTTT. As protein: CASSFGEGNSPLHF.

This chain uses TRBV15 with TRBJ1-5; 7 bases are shared with TRBD1. Germline CDR1 LNHNV, CDR2 YYDKDF (reference sequence). The CDR3 loop spans 17 amino acids. V lost 0 bases and J lost 0; bases outside the gene matches: 5. CDR3 loop: CATSRDKGAYSNQPQHF. CDR3 sequence (DNA): TGTGCCACCAGCAGAGATAAGGGGGCATATAGCAATCAGCCCCAGCATTTT.

This sequence joins TRBV7-2 and TRBJ2-2, with 11 bases matching TRBD2. The V gene's germline CDR1 is SGHTA and CDR2 FQGNSA. The CDR3 sequence is 16 residues long. V lost 8 bases and J lost 6; bases outside the gene matches: 11. This CDR3 reads CASSATSGSASGELFF. CDR3 nucleotides: TGTGCCAGCTCAGCTACTAGCGGGAGTGCTTCCGGGGAGCTGTTTTTT.

V is TRBV20-1 and J is TRBJ2-5; 7 bases are shared with TRBD2. There are 13 residues in the CDR3. The J segment lost 3 bases and the V segment lost 6 bases, leaving 7 bases of the junction unmatched. CDR1 DFQATT and CDR2 SNEGSKA come from the germline V gene (reference sequence). CDR3: CSATGSGKETQYF. The CDR3 bases are TGCAGTGCCACGGGGAGCGGGAAAGAGACCCAGTACTTC.

The chain uses TRBV25-1 and TRBJ1-2; D gene unclear. V lost 8 bases and J lost 3, with 16 bases in between. Germline values: CDR1 MGHDK, CDR2 SYGVNS. CDR3 length: 14 residues. CDR3 DNA: TGTGCCAGCTCACCACCGGGCACAGACTATGGCTACACCTTC. Protein product: CASSPPGTDYGYTF.

This clonotype was observed many times. The chain carries TRBV7-9 and TRBJ2-2; 7 nucleotides agree with TRBD2. The CDR3 runs to 17 residues. Germline V lookup: CDR1 SEHNR, CDR2 FQNEAQ (reference sequence). Trimming cost V 5 bases and J 3 bases; bases outside gene matches: 12. CDR3 coding DNA: TGTGCCAGCAGCCTAGAGGCGGGAGTGGTGGACACCGGGGAGCTGTTTTTT. Translated, it gives CASSLEAGVVDTGELFF.

J is TRBJ2-6 and V is TRBV29-1; 8 bases are a match to TRBD1. V was clipped by 6 bases and J by 4 bases; unmatched bases: 5. The CDR3 totals 14 residues. Germline CDR1 SQVTM, CDR2 ANQGSEA. CDR3 residues: CSVKQGVGANVLTF. The CDR3 bases are TGCAGCGTGAAACAGGGGGTGGGGGCCAACGTCCTGACTTTC.

This clonotype was counted at least ten times. The gene calls are TRBV12-3 or TRBV12-4 and TRBJ2-7; 11 bases line up with TRBD2. V dropped 6 bases and J dropped 4; count of bases not matched to a gene: 5. This CDR3 is 14 amino acids long. The CDR3 DNA reads TGTGCCAGCAGCCGACTAGCGGGAAGGTACGAGCAGTACTTC. Translation gives CASSRLAGRYEQYF.

This chain links TRBV10-3 with TRBJ1-2, with D possibly being TRBD1 (5 bases). In germline, CDR1 is ENHRY, CDR2 SYGVKD. There are 14 residues in the CDR3. Trimming took 0 bases from V and 3 from J, leaving 8 bases between them. CDR3 sequence reads: CAISESGGHYGYTF. The CDR3 DNA is TGTGCCATCAGTGAGTCCGGGGGACACTATGGCTACACCTTC.

V and J are TRBV29-1 and TRBJ1-2; 8 bases map to TRBD1. CDR1 is SQVTM, CDR2 ANQGSEA, per germline. CDR3 length equals 15 residues. Losses at the gene ends were 3 bases for V and 4 bases for J; bases not matched to a gene: 10. For the CDR3, the DNA is TGCAGCGTTGATGATCCGGGGACAGGCTTCTATGGCTACACCTTC. This sequence encodes CSVDDPGTGFYGYTF.

Only a few counts were recorded for this clonotype. A much larger clone differs by one base, so this may be a read error. The chain is built from TRBV20-1 and TRBJ1-4; TRBD1 might be the D (5 bases). The CDR3 is 13 amino acids. Germline V gene lookup returns CDR1 DFQATT and CDR2 SNEGSKA (reference sequence). Trimming stripped 5 bases from V and 6 bases from J, with 13 bases between. CDR3 amino acids: CSALWAGHEKLFF. The CDR3 nucleotides are TGCAGTGCTCTGTGGGCAGGGCATGAAAAACTGTTTTTT.

This clonotype was picked up many times. The V and J genes are TRBV12-3 or TRBV12-4 and TRBJ1-5; 7 bases are shared with TRBD1. There are 17 residues in the CDR3. The V and J ends lost 6 bases and 4 bases, in that order; junction bases with no gene match: 15. CDR3 DNA sequence: TGTGCCAGCAGCCTTCTGATTCGGGACAGAATTAATCAGCCCCAGCATTTT. It yields the protein CASSLLIRDRINQPQHF.

The chain uses TRBV4-1 and TRBJ1-3; D may be TRBD1 (6 bases). The CDR3 length is 15 residues. V lost 4 bases and J lost 2, with 12 bases in between. Germline loops: CDR1 MGHRA, CDR2 YSYEKL. The CDR3 reads CASSPWEGAGNTIYF. Here the CDR3 DNA reads TGCGCCAGCAGCCCCTGGGAGGGGGCTGGAAACACCATATATTTT.